This T cell receptor beta chain is from a study of post-analysis software for immune sequencing data. Presence of unique molecular identifiers characterized the TCR beta cDNA libraries. Input populations of about 0.95 to 10 million T cells gave rise to around 480,000 cDNA molecules. TCRdb reprocessed the PCR reads with MiXCR, giving one entry per CDR3 protein. The table lists fewer than 600,000 distinct CDR3 sequences, around 40% of them singletons. A remark on this clonotype: Its antigen is not identified.

Study outcomes and limitations: In patients, 4 to 6 TRBV segments were more frequent than in controls, with TRBV5-6, TRBV5-1 and TRBV20-1 among them.

Germline CDR1 LGHNA, CDR2 YSLEER. This CDR3 region has 15 residues. With 0 bases removed from V and 2 bases from J, the gap between germline ends came to 10 bases. Sequenced material: blood. The sequence derives from a girl between 10 and 17 years old with multiple sclerosis. The chain couples TRBV4-3 to TRBJ1-1, with D tentatively TRBD1 (5 bases). For the CDR3, the DNA is TGCGCCAGCAGCCAAGATAGACAGATCAACACTGAAGCTTTCTTT. It specifies CASSQDRQINTEAFF.